This TCR beta chain is drawn from a study of T cell responses to AZD1222 COVID-19 vaccine. The method was immunoSEQ multiplex PCR; TCRdb's version includes in-frame clones alone and lacks a portion of them. The top ten clones hold roughly 13% of a sample with approximately 65,000 clones, 76% of them seen once. There are 14 residues in the CDR3. J lost 7 bases, V lost 3 bases, and 6 bases had no gene match. CDR1 is MNHEY and CDR2 is SMNVEV in the germline V gene (reference sequence). This TCR was recovered from an adult in good health. The sample here was peripheral blood, taken on day 0 of AZD1222 vaccination. The chain uses TRBV27 and TRBJ1-2, with TRBD1 matching over 9 bases. The chain's CDR3 is CASSLDGQGSGYTF. CDR3 nucleotide sequence: TGTGCCAGCAGTTTGGACGGACAGGGGTCTGGCTACACCTTC.